This T cell receptor (beta chain) comes out of a study of shared clonotypes between healthy human individuals. Study results and limitations: Sorted-subset sequencing, rarefaction showed, was incomplete despite large depth.

Clones were read by immunoSEQ multiplex PCR, and TCRdb kept only the in-frame ones, dropping some. The table has about 2,100,000 clones, roughly 91% seen once. CD45RO-negative cells were positively selected for CCR7, leaving out terminally differentiated effector memory CD45RA+ cells. A word on this clone: Its antigen remains unknown.

The CDR3 totals 18 residues. Germline lookup yields CDR1 LNHNV and CDR2 YYDKDF (reference sequence). Trimming took off 0 bases at V and 3 bases at J, with 18 bases between the two ends. This receptor was obtained from a man aged 18 to 30 in good health. Some clones in this sample may be carry-over from other donors' samples. This chain links TRBV15 with TRBJ1-5; weak D call: TRBD1 (6 bases). The sample was naive CD8+ T cells from PBMCs. For the CDR3, the DNA is TGTGCCACCAGCAGAGATCTTATTATGGGGGCAGCCAATCAGCCCCAGCATTTT. This gives the protein CATSRDLIMGAANQPQHF.